Below are 19 T cell receptor beta chains sequenced from a single sample in a study of human T cells and chemical hapten exposure. Each CDR3 protein is one row after TCRdb ran MiXCR on the RACE reads. Altogether approximately 400,000 distinct CDR3 sequences are present, less than 6.5% being singletons, with the ten largest covering 2.6%. As to time point: pre-sensitization, week 0. Treatment defined: therapeutic diphenylcyclopropenone sensitization with weekly scalp DPC. Specimen: whole blood, collected in connection with sensitization to the hapten diphenylcyclopropenone (DPC). Receptors were obtained from a woman between 50 and 59 years old with alopecia areata. Some clones in this sample may be carry-over from other donors' samples.

This clonotype occurred many times. The chain uses TRBV7-6 and TRBJ2-3, with unresolved D. This CDR3 is 16 amino acids long. Trimming shortened V by 4 bases and J by 0 bases, and 14 bases separated the two germline ends. The germline V gene encodes CDR1 SGHVS and CDR2 FNYEAQ. The CDR3 protein is CASSSGPSSSTDTQYF. CDR3 DNA: TGTGCCAGCAGCTCTGGACCCTCGAGTAGCACAGATACGCAGTATTTT.

This clonotype has only a few counts. The V call is TRBV18, the J call TRBJ2-3, with D hard to call. The CDR3 is made up of 13 amino acids. Germline V lookup: CDR1 KGHSH, CDR2 LQKENI. V shed 3 bases and J shed 3 bases, with 7 bases lying between them. In DNA, the CDR3 is TGTGCCAGCTCACCCGACATTACAGATACGCAGTATTTT. Protein sequence: CASSPDITDTQYF.

The gene calls are TRBV4-1 and TRBJ2-7; D gene unclear. The ends were cut back, 1 base at V and 2 bases at J, with 9 bases in the middle. This CDR3 spans 14 amino acids. Germline V gene lookup returns CDR1 MGHRA and CDR2 YSYEKL. Written as DNA, the CDR3 is TGCGCCAGCAGCCAAGTTGTGGGGACCTACGAGCAGTACTTC. It yields the protein CASSQVVGTYEQYF.

The chain recombines TRBV5-1 with TRBJ2-7; D is uncertain. V lost 0 bases and J lost 2, with 9 bases in between. CDR1 is SGHRS, CDR2 YFSETQ, per germline. The CDR3 totals 14 residues. CDR3 DNA sequence: TGCGCCAGCAGCTTGGATCCTGGTACCTACGAGCAGTACTTC. Its translation: CASSLDPGTYEQYF. Supplemented by reference TRBV5-1 and TRBJ2-7, the full variable domain reads KAGVTQTPRYLIKTRGQQVTLSCSPISGHRSVSWYQQTPGQGLQFLFEYFSETQRNKGNFPGRFSGRQFSNSRSEMNVSTLELGDSALYLCASSLDPGTYEQYFGPGTRLTVT.

This clonotype has at least ten counts. The chain uses TRBV20-1 and TRBJ1-3; no clear D. The CDR3 is made up of 10 amino acids. The germline V gene encodes CDR1 DFQATT and CDR2 SNEGSKA (reference sequence). Deletions cut 7 bases from V and 9 bases from J, with 10 bases between. The CDR3 DNA follows: TGCAGTGGTTCCTTGGTCACCATATATTTT. Amino acid sequence: CSGSLVTIYF.

The chain couples TRBV2 to TRBJ1-2; D not certain. The CDR3 consists of 14 residues. Per the germline V gene, CDR1 is SNHLY and CDR2 is FYNNEI. With 1 base removed from V and 6 bases from J, the gap between germline ends came to 12 bases. This CDR3 is CASSEVKALNGYTF. CDR3 nucleotides: TGTGCCAGCAGTGAAGTGAAAGCACTGAATGGCTACACCTTC.

This clonotype was observed many times. In DNA form, the CDR3 reads TGCAGCACACAGGGGGCGGGCACAGATACGCAGTATTTT. Translated, it gives CSTQGAGTDTQYF. This chain connects TRBV29-1 to TRBJ2-3, with 9 nucleotides matching TRBD1. The ends lost 8 bases at V and 1 base at J; junction bases unmatched: 4. The CDR3 is 13 amino acids. Germline-derived CDR1 and CDR2 are SQVTM and ANQGSEA.

This clonotype was observed a handful of times. The rearrangement uses TRBV20-1 and TRBJ1-5; 7 bases line up with TRBD1. Germline trimming cut 5 bases from V and 5 bases from J; bases unmatched to any gene: 3. The CDR3 covers 12 residues. Germline values: CDR1 DFQATT, CDR2 SNEGSKA (reference sequence). The CDR3 region has the DNA TGCAGTGCTCCAGGGGGAGATCAGCCCCAGCATTTT. It yields the protein CSAPGGDQPQHF.

This clonotype has just a few counts. This rearrangement joins TRBV9 to TRBJ1-4; TRBD1 might be the D (5 bases). This CDR3 has 16 amino acids. Germline CDR1 is SGDLS and CDR2 is YYNGEE. Trimming cost V 0 bases and J 5 bases, with 14 bases left between them. CDR3 protein: CASSVGAGTSNEKLFF. Written as DNA, the CDR3 is TGTGCCAGCAGCGTAGGGGCCGGGACTTCAAATGAAAAACTGTTTTTT.

The rearrangement uses TRBV12-3 or TRBV12-4 and TRBJ1-2; 9 bases are a match to TRBD1. J lost 3 bases, V lost 7 bases, and 9 bases had no gene match. The length of the CDR3 is 15 residues. CDR3 DNA: TGTGCCAGCACCCGGGACAGGGTGGGGGACTATGGCTACACCTTC. It encodes CASTRDRVGDYGYTF.

This clonotype has only a few counts. The V call is TRBV11-1, the J call TRBJ2-1; D not certain. The CDR3 runs 14 residues. CDR1 SGHAT and CDR2 FQDESV come from the germline V gene (reference sequence). The V and J ends lost 0 bases and 8 bases respectively, with 11 bases between them. The CDR3, as DNA: TGTGCCAGCAGCTTAGCGCCGGATATCCATGAGCAGTTCTTC. Its protein is CASSLAPDIHEQFF.

This clonotype appeared many times. DNA of the CDR3: TGTGCCAGCAGCATAAAAACAGGGAACACCGGGGAGCTGTTTTTT. Translated, it gives CASSIKTGNTGELFF. The V call is TRBV11-2, the J call TRBJ2-2; tentative D call: TRBD1 (5 bases). The CDR3 is made up of 15 amino acids. Germline CDR1 is SGHAT and CDR2 is FQNNGV. V lost 5 bases and J 1 base, leaving 11 bases between the germline ends.

This clonotype was observed at least ten times. The chain employs TRBV29-1 and TRBJ2-3, with a tentative D call TRBD2 (7 bases). Germline CDR1 is SQVTM and CDR2 is ANQGSEA. V was cut by 1 base and J by 5 bases, with 10 bases left in between. The CDR3 is 13 residues long. The CDR3: CSVEAGGIDTQYF. CDR3 DNA: TGCAGCGTTGAAGCGGGGGGCATAGATACGCAGTATTTT.

This clonotype has ten or more counts. This chain uses TRBV7-6 with TRBJ2-7; D possibly uses TRBD1 or TRBD2 (5 bases each). The CDR3 is made up of 12 amino acids. Between the trimmed V and J ends, which lost 1 base and 7 bases, there was a span of 8 bases. The germline V gene has CDR1 SGHVS and CDR2 FNYEAQ. The CDR3 reads CASSLGDGEQYF. In DNA form, the CDR3 reads TGTGCCAGCAGCTTAGGGGACGGGGAGCAGTACTTC.

This clonotype was counted at least ten times. The CDR3 coding sequence is TGTGCCAGCAGTTTGGGACAGGGGATTGGCTACACCTTC. This encodes CASSLGQGIGYTF. The J gene is TRBJ1-2, the V gene TRBV28; 10 nucleotides agree with TRBD1. Germline assignment: CDR1 MDHEN and CDR2 SYDVKM. This CDR3 contains 13 residues. Germline trimming cut 3 bases from V and 7 bases from J; bases unmatched to any gene: 2.

This clonotype was counted between two and nine times. This chain links TRBV28 with TRBJ2-7, with 7 bases aligning to TRBD1. The CDR3 consists of 14 residues. Trimming removed 7 bases from V and 4 bases from J; junction bases left unmatched: 10. Germline V gene data show CDR1 as MDHEN and CDR2 as SYDVKM. CDR3 coding DNA: TGTGCCAGCAACGAGGGGGCCCCCCCTTACGAGCAGTACTTC. This translates into CASNEGAPPYEQYF.

This sequence joins TRBV27 and TRBJ1-2; D uncertain. With 2 bases removed from V and 4 bases from J, the gap between germline ends came to 11 bases. Germline V gene data show CDR1 as MNHEY and CDR2 as SMNVEV (reference sequence). The CDR3 sequence is 14 residues long. The CDR3 DNA sequence: TGTGCCAGCAGTTTACTGGGGTCTACCTATGGCTACACCTTC. It encodes CASSLLGSTYGYTF.

This clonotype was recorded at least ten times. This chain connects TRBV28 to TRBJ2-1, with D perhaps being TRBD1 or TRBD2 (6 bases each). The CDR3 contains 14 residues. Germline V gives CDR1 MDHEN, CDR2 SYDVKM. V dropped 4 bases and J dropped 8 bases, with 15 bases sitting between them. CDR3 in amino acids: CASSWQGTLDEQFF. CDR3 nucleotide sequence: TGTGCCAGCAGTTGGCAGGGGACTCTGGATGAGCAGTTCTTC.

This clonotype occurred many times. The rearrangement links TRBV30 to TRBJ2-2; TRBD1 aligns across 11 bases. CDR1 and CDR2 (germline): GTSNPN, SVGIG (reference sequence). This CDR3 has 14 residues. J lost 4 bases, V lost 5 bases, and 3 bases had no gene match. The CDR3 sequence: CAWGQGARTGELFF. CDR3 nucleotide sequence: TGTGCCTGGGGACAGGGGGCGCGCACCGGGGAGCTGTTTTTT.